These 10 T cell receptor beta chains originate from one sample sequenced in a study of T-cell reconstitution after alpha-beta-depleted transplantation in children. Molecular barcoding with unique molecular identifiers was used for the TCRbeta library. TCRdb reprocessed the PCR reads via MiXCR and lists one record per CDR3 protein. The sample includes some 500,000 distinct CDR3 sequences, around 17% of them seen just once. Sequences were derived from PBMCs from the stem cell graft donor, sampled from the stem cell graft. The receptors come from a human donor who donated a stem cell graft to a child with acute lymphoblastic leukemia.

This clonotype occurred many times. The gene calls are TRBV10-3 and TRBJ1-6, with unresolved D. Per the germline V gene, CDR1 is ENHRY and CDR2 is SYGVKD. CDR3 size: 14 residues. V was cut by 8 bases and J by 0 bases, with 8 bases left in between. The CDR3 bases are TGTGCCATCGGGGAGAGCTCCTATAATTCACCCCTCCACTTT. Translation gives CAIGESSYNSPLHF.

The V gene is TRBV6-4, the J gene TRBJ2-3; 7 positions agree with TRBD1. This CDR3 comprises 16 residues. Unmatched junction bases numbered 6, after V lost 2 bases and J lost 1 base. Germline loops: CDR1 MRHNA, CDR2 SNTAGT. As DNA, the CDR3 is TGTGCCAGCAGTGACGTTTCAGGGGGAGGCACAGATACGCAGTATTTT. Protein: CASSDVSGGGTDTQYF.

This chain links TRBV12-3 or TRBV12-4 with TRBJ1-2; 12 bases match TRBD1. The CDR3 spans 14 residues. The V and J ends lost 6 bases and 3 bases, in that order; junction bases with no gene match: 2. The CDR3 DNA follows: TGTGCCAGCAGGGGACAGGGGGCAGACTATGGCTACACCTTC. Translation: CASRGQGADYGYTF.

In DNA form, the CDR3 reads TGTGCCAGCAGCTTATCGCGCGTTCGATACGAGCAGTACTTC. Amino acid sequence: CASSLSRVRYEQYF. The V and J genes are TRBV13 and TRBJ2-7; no firm D call. The ends were cut back, 2 bases at V and 4 bases at J, with 12 bases in the middle. This CDR3 is built from 14 residues. The germline V gene has CDR1 PRHDT and CDR2 FYEKMQ (reference sequence).

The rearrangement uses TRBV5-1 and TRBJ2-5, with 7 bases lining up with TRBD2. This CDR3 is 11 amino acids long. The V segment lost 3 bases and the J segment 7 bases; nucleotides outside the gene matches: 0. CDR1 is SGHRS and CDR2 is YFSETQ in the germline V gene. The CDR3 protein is CASSWGGTQYF. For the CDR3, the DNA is TGCGCCAGCAGCTGGGGGGGGACCCAGTACTTC.

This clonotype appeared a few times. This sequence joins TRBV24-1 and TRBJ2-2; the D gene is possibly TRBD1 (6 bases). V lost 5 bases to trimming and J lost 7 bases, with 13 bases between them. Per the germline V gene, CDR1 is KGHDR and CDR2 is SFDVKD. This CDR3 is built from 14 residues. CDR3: CATSAPGDRGELFF. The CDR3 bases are TGTGCCACCAGTGCCCCAGGGGACCGCGGGGAGCTGTTTTTT.

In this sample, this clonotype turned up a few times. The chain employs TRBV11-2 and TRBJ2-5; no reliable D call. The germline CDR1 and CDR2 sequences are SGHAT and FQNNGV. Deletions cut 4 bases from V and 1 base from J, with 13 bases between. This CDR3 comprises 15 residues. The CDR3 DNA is TGTGCCAGCAGCTCACTCCCTGATCTCCAAGAGACCCAGTACTTC. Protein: CASSSLPDLQETQYF.

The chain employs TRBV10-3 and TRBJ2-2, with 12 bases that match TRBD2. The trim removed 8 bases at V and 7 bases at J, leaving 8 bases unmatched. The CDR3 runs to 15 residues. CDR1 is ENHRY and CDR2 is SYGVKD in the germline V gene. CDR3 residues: CAILPTSGSGGELFF. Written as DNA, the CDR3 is TGTGCCATCTTGCCGACTAGCGGGAGTGGCGGGGAGCTGTTTTTT.

CDR3 protein: CASSNQGAFVRVTGELFF. The CDR3 region has the DNA TGCGCCAGCTCTAACCAGGGGGCTTTTGTTCGTGTCACCGGGGAGCTGTTTTTT. The chain has TRBV5-1 and TRBJ2-2; 8 positions agree with TRBD1. Germline CDR1 is SGHRS and CDR2 is YFSETQ. The CDR3 has 18 residues. V trimming: 7 bases; J trimming: 4 bases; junction bases outside the gene matches: 18.

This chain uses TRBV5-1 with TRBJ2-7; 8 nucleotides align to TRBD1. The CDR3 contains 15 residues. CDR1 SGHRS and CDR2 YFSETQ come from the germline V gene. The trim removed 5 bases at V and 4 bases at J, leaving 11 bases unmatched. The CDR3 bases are TGCGCCAGCAGTGGGACAGGCCCCGGCTGGTACGAGCAGTACTTC. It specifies CASSGTGPGWYEQYF.